These 5 T cell receptor beta chains were all obtained from the same sample, sequenced in a study of blood T cell repertoires in COVID-19. Data came from immunoSEQ multiplex PCR; TCRdb stores just in-frame clones and leaves some out. The sample consists of 250,000 to 350,000 clones, approximately 85% of them appearing once. The sample consisted of peripheral blood. These receptors came from a human donor with COVID-19, enrolled during active disease. The donor label of this sample is uncertain.

The gene calls are TRBV19 and TRBJ1-4; perhaps TRBD1 as D (6 bases). The germline V gene has CDR1 LNHDA and CDR2 SQIVND (reference sequence). CDR3 length: 17 amino acids. With 7 bases removed from V and 6 bases from J, the gap between germline ends came to 24 bases. Written as DNA, the CDR3 is TGTGCCAGTACCTCCCCTTCGGGCAGGGGACGGCATGAAAAACTGTTTTTT. Protein product: CASTSPSGRGRHEKLFF.

The chain is built from TRBV10-3 and TRBJ2-1; D is uncertain. The CDR3 length is 15 residues. Germline V gene lookup returns CDR1 ENHRY and CDR2 SYGVKD. Trimming stripped 2 bases from V and 7 bases from J, with 15 bases between. The CDR3 region is CAISEGPPYENEQFF. In nucleotides, the CDR3 is TGTGCCATCAGTGAGGGTCCACCATACGAGAATGAGCAGTTCTTC.

The genes are TRBV9 and TRBJ2-3; 9 bases match TRBD2. The CDR3 is 17 residues long. The junction had 11 bases not matched to a gene; V was cut back by 3 bases and J by 3 bases. Germline-derived CDR1 and CDR2 are SGDLS and YYNGEE. The CDR3 protein is CASSAAAGGVATDTQYF. The CDR3 region has the DNA TGTGCCAGCAGCGCAGCGGCGGGGGGGGTGGCGACAGATACGCAGTATTTT.

This clone has a single count. The chain joins TRBV10-2 to TRBJ2-3, with D perhaps matching TRBD2 (6 bases). The CDR3 runs to 12 residues. CDR1 is WSHSY and CDR2 is SAAADI in the germline V gene. Trimming left V 8 bases short and J 4 bases short, with 10 bases between. CDR3 region: CASREFADTQYF. DNA for the CDR3: TGCGCCAGCCGGGAGTTCGCAGATACGCAGTATTTT.

In nucleotides, the CDR3 is TGTGCCAGCACCTTCTCCAGGGGAGACACTGAAGCTTTCTTT. Its protein product is CASTFSRGDTEAFF. The chain recombines TRBV5-5 with TRBJ1-1; TRBD1 might be the D (6 bases). CDR1 is SGHKS and CDR2 is YYEKEE in the germline V gene (reference sequence). The CDR3 is made up of 14 amino acids. The V end was cut by 6 bases, the J end by 3 bases, with 15 bases between.